Below are 20 T cell receptor beta chains sequenced from a single sample in a study of cytomegalovirus exposure and HLA in healthy donors. Primers included in the PCR were 60 Vbeta and 13 Jbeta primers. The data were produced by immunoSEQ multiplex PCR, yet TCRdb's version contains in-frame clones alone and is incomplete. The listing contains roughly 30,000 clones. The sequenced sample was PBMCs. These receptors all come from a woman aged 40 to 55 in good health and CMV-seropositive.

The V and J genes are TRBV5-1 and TRBJ1-2; 7 bases line up with TRBD1. This CDR3 has 13 residues. The V gene end was trimmed by 4 bases and the J gene end by 8 bases; junction bases not matched to a gene: 8. The germline gives CDR1 SGHRS, CDR2 YFSETQ. The CDR3, as DNA: TGCGCCAGCAGCCTACAGGGGTTTGAGGGCTACACCTTC. It yields the protein CASSLQGFEGYTF.

The J gene is TRBJ1-1, the V gene TRBV23-1; possibly TRBD1 for D (6 bases). TRBV23-1 has ORF status, its function being uncertain. The CDR3 loop spans 14 amino acids. Between the trimmed V and J ends, which lost 2 bases and 8 bases, there was a span of 15 bases. The CDR3 region has the DNA TGCGCCAGCAGTCAAGACGGACAGCCTAACGAAGCTTTCTTT. Its translation: CASSQDGQPNEAFF.

The chain joins TRBV27 to TRBJ1-1; TRBD1 matches at 9 bases. The ends lost 6 bases at V and 1 base at J; junction bases unmatched: 3. Germline V gives CDR1 MNHEY, CDR2 SMNVEV (reference sequence). This CDR3 spans 14 amino acids. Here the CDR3 reads CASRRDRANTEAFF. The CDR3 region has the DNA TGTGCCAGCAGACGGGACAGGGCGAACACTGAAGCTTTCTTT.

The chain combines TRBV7-9 with TRBJ1-1; TRBD1 matches 8 bases. Looked up from germline, CDR1 is SEHNR and CDR2 is FQNEAQ (reference sequence). The trim removed 6 bases at V and 1 base at J, leaving 4 bases unmatched. This CDR3 has 14 residues. The CDR3 bases are TGTGCCAGCAGTTCAGGGGGCTGGAACACTGAAGCTTTCTTT. Translated: CASSSGGWNTEAFF.

The chain carries TRBV7-6 and TRBJ2-3, with 7 bases matching TRBD2. This CDR3 comprises 15 residues. Germline V gene sequence: CDR1 SGHVS, CDR2 FNYEAQ. The V segment lost 5 bases and the J segment 6 bases; nucleotides outside the gene matches: 11. Here the CDR3 reads CASSPGGAGVDTQYF. Here the CDR3 DNA reads TGTGCCAGCAGCCCAGGAGGGGCGGGAGTCGATACGCAGTATTTT.

This sequence joins TRBV9 and TRBJ2-5; D gene ambiguous. This CDR3 is built from 12 residues. Trimming shortened V by 0 bases and J by 5 bases, and 5 bases separated the two germline ends. CDR1 is SGDLS, CDR2 YYNGEE, per germline. CDR3 in DNA: TGTGCCAGCAGCGTAGGGAGCGAGACCCAGTACTTC. Protein product: CASSVGSETQYF.

J is TRBJ1-5 and V is TRBV19; a possible D gene is TRBD1 (6 bases). The CDR3 totals 12 residues. In germline, CDR1 is LNHDA, CDR2 SQIVND (reference sequence). Trimming cost V 11 bases and J 3 bases, with 11 bases left between them. The CDR3 protein is CASTGHNQPQHF. CDR3 DNA sequence: TGTGCCTCGACAGGCCACAATCAGCCCCAGCATTTT. The full variable domain, with the rest looked up from reference TRBV19 and TRBJ1-5, is DGGITQSPKYLFRKEGQNVTLSCEQNLNHDAMYWYRQDPGQGLRLIYYSQIVNDFQKGDIAEGYSVSREKKESFPLTVTSAQKNPTAFYLCASTGHNQPQHFGDGTRLSIL.

The V call is TRBV18, the J call TRBJ1-1, with 11 bases lining up with TRBD1. The germline gives CDR1 KGHSH, CDR2 LQKENI. V shed 4 bases and J 4 bases; nucleotides not matched to a gene: 2. There are 14 residues in the CDR3. The CDR3 nucleotides are TGTGCCAGCTCACTGGGACAGGGGGGCACTGAAGCTTTCTTT. As protein: CASSLGQGGTEAFF.

The chain is built from TRBV6-1 and TRBJ1-1, with 9 bases aligning to TRBD1. Trimming removed 6 bases from V and 4 bases from J; junction bases left unmatched: 3. The length of the CDR3 is 13 residues. CDR1 MNHNS and CDR2 SASEGT come from the germline V gene. In nucleotides, the CDR3 is TGTGCCAGCAGGGGGACAGGGATCACTGAAGCTTTCTTT. Translating gives CASRGTGITEAFF.

V gene TRBV19 combines with J gene TRBJ1-1; D is possibly TRBD1 (6 bases). This CDR3 contains 13 residues. The germline V gene has CDR1 LNHDA and CDR2 SQIVND (reference sequence). V was clipped by 9 bases and J by 6 bases, with 17 bases between them. The CDR3 here is CASRDRSSSEAFF. CDR3 bases: TGTGCCAGCCGAGACAGGTCCAGCTCTGAAGCTTTCTTT. Complete variable domain (other parts from reference TRBV19 and TRBJ1-1): DGGITQSPKYLFRKEGQNVTLSCEQNLNHDAMYWYRQDPGQGLRLIYYSQIVNDFQKGDIAEGYSVSREKKESFPLTVTSAQKNPTAFYLCASRDRSSSEAFFGQGTRLTVV.

The chain uses TRBV28 and TRBJ1-1; D uncertain. Germline assignment: CDR1 MDHEN and CDR2 SYDVKM. V dropped 5 bases and J dropped 0 bases, with 13 bases sitting between them. The CDR3 contains 15 residues. The CDR3 here is CASSPPGVMNTEAFF. Here the CDR3 DNA reads TGTGCCAGCAGTCCCCCAGGTGTCATGAACACTGAAGCTTTCTTT.

The V call is TRBV6-5, the J call TRBJ1-5; TRBD1 is a possible D gene (5 bases). Germline V gene sequence: CDR1 MNHEY, CDR2 SVGAGI. The V and J ends lost 5 bases and 7 bases respectively, with 18 bases between them. This CDR3 spans 15 amino acids. In DNA form, the CDR3 reads TGTGCCAGCAGTACACAAGCCGACAGTCCCCAGCCCCAGCATTTT. It encodes CASSTQADSPQPQHF.

The V gene is TRBV29-1, the J gene TRBJ1-1, with 7 nucleotides matching TRBD1. The V segment lost 4 bases and the J segment 2 bases; nucleotides outside the gene matches: 10. The germline gives CDR1 SQVTM, CDR2 ANQGSEA. CDR3 length: 15 residues. The CDR3 nucleotides are TGCAGCGTTGCTCCACTGGGGACAGCTAACACTGAAGCTTTCTTT. Encoded protein: CSVAPLGTANTEAFF.

The CDR3 reads CAWSVLKTANTEAFF. CDR3 DNA: TGTGCCTGGAGTGTCCTAAAGACAGCGAACACTGAAGCTTTCTTT. The V gene is TRBV30, the J gene TRBJ1-1, with a tentative D call TRBD1 (5 bases). CDR1 is GTSNPN, CDR2 SVGIG, per germline (reference sequence). This CDR3 has 15 residues. With 0 bases removed from V and 1 base from J, the gap between germline ends came to 12 bases.

The rearrangement links TRBV4-1 to TRBJ1-5; D unresolved. CDR1 MGHRA and CDR2 YSYEKL come from the germline V gene. CDR3 size: 16 residues. Trimming took 4 bases from V and 4 from J, leaving 17 bases between them. The CDR3 here is CASSPGKGEGNQPQHF. Here the CDR3 DNA reads TGCGCCAGCAGCCCAGGAAAGGGAGAGGGTAATCAGCCCCAGCATTTT.

The chain carries TRBV6-1 and TRBJ2-7; 11 bases agree with TRBD2. V lost 1 base to trimming and J lost 6 bases; unmatched junction nucleotides: 8. From germline, CDR1 is MNHNS and CDR2 SASEGT. The CDR3 contains 16 residues. Here the CDR3 DNA reads TGTGCCAGCAGTGAAGTATACGGACTAGCGGGCTCCGAGCAGTACTTC. Its translation is CASSEVYGLAGSEQYF.

The rearrangement links TRBV7-8 to TRBJ2-1; D call uncertain. Germline-derived CDR1 and CDR2 are SGHVS and FQNEAQ. The CDR3 extends over 15 amino acids. V shed 5 bases and J shed 9 bases, with 20 bases lying between them. CDR3 nucleotide sequence: TGTGCCAGCAGCCCCGCCCCTAGTTTAGGTATTGAGCAGTTCTTC. It translates to CASSPAPSLGIEQFF.

The genes are TRBV28 and TRBJ1-1; the D gene is possibly TRBD1 (6 bases). CDR1 MDHEN and CDR2 SYDVKM come from the germline V gene. CDR3 size: 13 residues. Between the trimmed V and J ends, which lost 4 bases and 4 bases, there was a span of 10 bases. CDR3 in amino acids: CASSWDTGTEAFF. CDR3 sequence (DNA): TGTGCCAGCAGTTGGGACACCGGCACTGAAGCTTTCTTT.

This chain links TRBV29-1 with TRBJ1-2; possibly TRBD1 for D (6 bases). Between the trimmed V and J ends, which lost 7 bases and 2 bases, there was a span of 14 bases. The germline gives CDR1 SQVTM, CDR2 ANQGSEA. CDR3 length equals 13 residues. CDR3 bases: TGCAGCGCCGGACAGCAAGCCAACTATGGCTACACCTTC. Translated: CSAGQQANYGYTF.

The rearrangement uses TRBV6-5 and TRBJ1-1, with unresolved D. The germline gives CDR1 MNHEY, CDR2 SVGAGI. V was cut by 0 bases and J by 0 bases, with 11 bases left in between. This CDR3 is built from 16 residues. Here the CDR3 reads CASSYSSAGLNTEAFF. The CDR3 DNA is TGTGCCAGCAGTTACTCGAGCGCCGGCTTGAACACTGAAGCTTTCTTT.